This T cell receptor beta chain was recovered during a study of T-cell memory formation after mild COVID-19. Study overall: For the most part, TCR clusters were specific to one donor.

Findings and limits, study-wide: Pre-infection memory carried some responding clones, suggesting that cross-reactive memory joined. A second wave expanding day 15 to 37 was CD4+-biased; contracting clones were balanced.

This clonotype was counted between two and nine times. Its specificity is unknown. Trimming pared 5 bases from V and 2 bases from J, leaving 19 bases between. There are 16 residues in the CDR3. CDR1 and CDR2 from the germline V gene are SEHNR and FQNEAQ (reference sequence). Constant-segment-primed 5'RACE gave TCR alpha and TCR beta cDNA libraries with sample barcodes and UMIs. TCRdb itself ran the 5' RACE reads through MiXCR, one entry per CDR3 protein. The sample has fewer than 200,000 distinct CDR3 sequences, over 20% seen once. This clonotype was sampled from an adult woman who had mild COVID-19 (a few samples of this study predate the infection). Cell type and time point are not known. The rearrangement joins TRBV7-9 to TRBJ2-7; D uncertain. The sample taken for sequencing was PBMCs or a T cell subset sorted from them (not recorded which). CDR3 sequence reads: CASSPKPSQGTYEQYF. The CDR3 nucleotides are TGTGCCAGCAGCCCTAAACCCTCTCAAGGGACCTACGAGCAGTACTTC.